These T cell receptor beta chains were read from a single sample in a study of neoadjuvant anti-PD-1 for oral cavity cancer. The method was immunoSEQ multiplex PCR; TCRdb's version includes in-frame clones alone and lacks a portion of them. The table has 11,000 to 15,000 clones, 50% to 70% seen once. The sequenced sample was PBMCs, obtained before nivolumab (anti-PD-1) treatment. Receptors were obtained from a person between 40 and 80 years old with oral cavity squamous cell carcinoma. Both conserved end residues are part of each CDR3. The D gene is left open where the match is weak. The size entry is marked missing in some rows and otherwise reads once, few, many or a size class.

d_gene,abundance,v_gene,j_gene,CDR3nt,CDR3aa
-,-,TRBV6-5,TRBJ2-1,TGTGCCAGCCGTCAAGTTGTCAATTACAATGAGCAGTTCTTC,CASRQVVNYNEQFF
-,-,TRBV11-1,TRBJ1-2,TGTGCCAGCAGCTTATTCCAGGGTGGCTACACCTTC,CASSLFQGGYTF
-,-,TRBV7-2,TRBJ2-5,TGTGCCAGCAGCTTAACGGTCCACCGGCAAGAGACCCAGTACTTC,CASSLTVHRQETQYF
-,-,TRBV30,TRBJ1-2,TGTGCCTGGGACGGAGGGTTTGGGGGCTACACCTTC,CAWDGGFGGYTF
TRBD2,few,TRBV28,TRBJ2-7,TGTGCCAGCAGTGACCCCGGGACTAGCGGCTACGAGCAGTACTTC,CASSDPGTSGYEQYF
-,-,TRBV29-1,TRBJ2-7,TGCAGCGTTGAAGGAGGGGGGGGGTACGAGCAGTACTTC,CSVEGGGGYEQYF
-,few,TRBV9,TRBJ1-4,TGTGCCAGCAGCGTAGGGTTGACTAATGAAAAACTGTTTTTT,CASSVGLTNEKLFF
-,-,TRBV10-3,TRBJ2-7,TGTGCCATCAGTGAGTCGCGGACGGGCTTCGAGCAGTACTTC,CAISESRTGFEQYF
TRBD1,few,TRBV19,TRBJ1-2,TGTGCCAGTAGTATAGCTGGGACAGGGGGCTATGGCTACACCTTC,CASSIAGTGGYGYTF
-,-,TRBV9,TRBJ1-2,TGTGCCAGTGCAGGGCTCGGGCATGGCTACACCTTC,CASAGLGHGYTF
-,-,TRBV6-1,TRBJ2-5,TGTGCCAGCAGTGCGGGCCACACAGGGGGGGGCGTGACCCAGTACTTC,CASSAGHTGGGVTQYF
-,-,TRBV29-1,TRBJ2-3,TGCAGCGTTGAAATGGGGGATACGCAGTATTTT,CSVEMGDTQYF
TRBD1,-,TRBV5-1,TRBJ2-7,TGCGCCAGCAGCTTGACAGGGGCCCACGAGCAGTACTTC,CASSLTGAHEQYF
TRBD2,-,TRBV5-1,TRBJ2-5,TGCGCCAGCAGCGAGGGACTAGCGGGAGGTGAGACCCAGTACTTC,CASSEGLAGGETQYF
TRBD2,-,TRBV7-2,TRBJ2-2,TGTGCCAGCAGCTTCTCTAGCGGGGGCACCGGGGAGCTGTTTTTT,CASSFSSGGTGELFF
-,-,TRBV28,TRBJ2-5,TGTGCCAGCGCTACACCTCGGGCCCTCGTGCGAACCCAAGAGACCCAGTACTTC,CASATPRALVRTQETQYF
-,few,TRBV5-4,TRBJ2-2,TGTGCCAGCAGCTTGAGGGCCCAGGGCACCGGGGAGCTGTTTTTT,CASSLRAQGTGELFF
-,-,TRBV5-4,TRBJ2-7,TGTGCCAGCAGCGGAGACAGCACCTACGAGCAGTACTTC,CASSGDSTYEQYF
TRBD1,-,TRBV7-6,TRBJ1-5,TGTGCCAGCAGCTTACAGGGGGGTAGCAATCAGCCCCAGCATTTT,CASSLQGGSNQPQHF
-,-,TRBV5-6,TRBJ2-1,TGTGCCAGCAGCTTGGATGTTAGTTCCTACAATGAGCAGTTCTTC,CASSLDVSSYNEQFF
TRBD2,-,TRBV5-4,TRBJ2-3,TGTGCCAGCAGCGAGAGAGCTGGCGGGAGTACAAGGGATACGCAGTATTTT,CASSERAGGSTRDTQYF
TRBD2,once,TRBV10-3,TRBJ2-7,TGTGCCATCAGCTCGCCGGGACTAGCGGATTACTACGAGCAGTACTTC,CAISSPGLADYYEQYF
TRBD1,few,TRBV7-3,TRBJ2-3,TGTGCCAGCAGCTTACGTGGACAGGGGACAGATACGCAGTATTTT,CASSLRGQGTDTQYF
-,-,TRBV5-6,TRBJ2-5,TGTGCCAGCAGTTACGGGCCCCAAGAGACCCAGTACTTC,CASSYGPQETQYF
TRBD1,-,TRBV2,TRBJ1-2,TGTGCCAGCGGCCGGGACAGAAACTATGGCTACACCTTC,CASGRDRNYGYTF
TRBD2,-,TRBV2,TRBJ2-1,TGTGCCAGCAGTGATGCGACTAGCGGGATTTATGAGCAGTTCTTC,CASSDATSGIYEQFF
-,-,TRBV25-1,TRBJ1-2,TGTGCCAGCAGTCCTCAGGGAATCTATGGCTACACCTTC,CASSPQGIYGYTF
-,-,TRBV5-6,TRBJ2-7,TGTGCCAGCAGCTTGGGAGTGACAGACATCATCTACGAGCAGTACTTC,CASSLGVTDIIYEQYF
TRBD1,-,TRBV2,TRBJ2-7,TGTGCCAGCAGGAAGACAGGGTACCAACCCTACGAGCAGTACTTC,CASRKTGYQPYEQYF
TRBD1,once,TRBV6-1,TRBJ1-5,TGTGCCAGCAGTGTGGGACAGAGCAATCAGCCCCAGCATTTT,CASSVGQSNQPQHF
TRBD2,-,TRBV18,TRBJ2-7,TGTGCCAGCTCACCGGGACTAGCGGGAGTTAGCTACGAGCAGTACTTC,CASSPGLAGVSYEQYF
TRBD1,-,TRBV27,TRBJ1-1,TGTGCCAGCAGTGGGGGACAGGGGGCAGGTCTATATGCTTTCTTT,CASSGGQGAGLYAFF
-,-,TRBV5-1,TRBJ1-5,TGCGCCAGCAGCTGGGGGGCGGTGAATCAGCCCCAGCATTTT,CASSWGAVNQPQHF
TRBD2,-,TRBV15,TRBJ2-7,TGTGCCACCAGCAGAGACTTAGGACTAGCGGGAGCGGGCTACGAGCAGTACTTC,CATSRDLGLAGAGYEQYF
-,-,TRBV11-2,TRBJ1-1,TGTGCCAGCAGCTTTAGTATCGGTTTACGTACGGACACTGAAGCTTTCTTT,CASSFSIGLRTDTEAFF
TRBD2,-,TRBV19,TRBJ2-1,TGTGCCAGTAGTTCGGGACTAGCGGGGGGCCTCAATGAGCAGTTCTTC,CASSSGLAGGLNEQFF
TRBD2,-,TRBV30,TRBJ2-1,TGTGCCTGGAGGCCTAGCGGGGGGCAGCAGTTCTTC,CAWRPSGGQQFF
-,few,TRBV19,TRBJ2-7,TGTGCCAGTAGTATAGATCTTCTTTTGACAGTCCCTTCCTACGAGCAGTACTTC,CASSIDLLLTVPSYEQYF
-,-,TRBV25-1,TRBJ1-3,TGTGCCAGCAGTGGACCCCCGCTGGGAAACACCATATATTTT,CASSGPPLGNTIYF
-,-,TRBV29-1,TRBJ2-7,TGCAGCGTTGCCCCTAGCGCCTACGAGCAGTACTTC,CSVAPSAYEQYF
-,-,TRBV5-4,TRBJ2-2,TGTGCCGAGGGGGTCACCGGGGAGCTGTTTTTT,CAEGVTGELFF
-,-,TRBV5-4,TRBJ1-4,TGTGCCAGCAGCTTGGATGGGGGGATTTTTACTAATGAAAAACTGTTTTTT,CASSLDGGIFTNEKLFF
-,once,TRBV6-5,TRBJ1-1,TGTGCCAGCAGTTACTCGGGACTACCCGGCACTGAAGCTTTCTTT,CASSYSGLPGTEAFF
-,-,TRBV6-1,TRBJ2-7,TGTGCCAGCAGTGATGGCCCGATGTCGTTAGACGAGCAGTACTTC,CASSDGPMSLDEQYF
-,-,TRBV28,TRBJ1-1,TGTGCCAGCAGTTCCCCCGCAGGGCCCGTCACTGAAGCTTTCTTT,CASSSPAGPVTEAFF
-,-,TRBV18,TRBJ2-7,TGTGCCAGCTCCCAGGGTTTTAGGGACCTCTTATACGAGCAGTACTTC,CASSQGFRDLLYEQYF
-,-,TRBV30,TRBJ2-7,TGTGCTTTCGGGGTCCTCTACGAGCAGTACTTC,CAFGVLYEQYF
TRBD2,-,TRBV9,TRBJ2-1,TGTGCCAGCAGCTCCCGGGGTAGCGGGAGAGGAAATGAGCAGTTCTTC,CASSSRGSGRGNEQFF
TRBD1,-,TRBV5-1,TRBJ1-4,TGCGCCAGCAGCACCACAGGGGGCGGTGAAAAACTGTTTTTT,CASSTTGGGEKLFF
-,-,TRBV6-1,TRBJ2-7,TGTGCCAGCAGGCCGCAGGGGAGAAATTACGAGCAGTACTTC,CASRPQGRNYEQYF
-,-,TRBV2,TRBJ2-7,TGTGCCAGCAGTGAACGACGGTTGGACGAGCAGTACTTC,CASSERRLDEQYF
-,-,TRBV30,TRBJ1-1,TGTGCCTGGAGTGTAGAAGGGCTGAACACTGAAGCTTTCTTT,CAWSVEGLNTEAFF
-,-,TRBV9,TRBJ2-1,TGTGCCAGCAGCGCCGACTCGTACAATGAGCAGTTCTTC,CASSADSYNEQFF
TRBD1,-,TRBV30,TRBJ1-1,TGTGCCTGGTTCCCCCTGGGACAGGGCTTTAAAGAAGCTTTCTTT,CAWFPLGQGFKEAFF
-,-,TRBV6-4,TRBJ1-1,TGTGCCAGCAGCCTGACAGGGAACACTGAAGCTTTCTTT,CASSLTGNTEAFF
-,-,TRBV7-9,TRBJ1-2,TGTGCCAGCAGCACCCGTAAAGCTAACTATGGCTACACCTTC,CASSTRKANYGYTF
TRBD1,-,TRBV5-1,TRBJ1-2,TGCGCCAGCAGCTTGGGCGCAGGGACAGTGGATGGCTACACCTTC,CASSLGAGTVDGYTF
TRBD1,-,TRBV6-1,TRBJ2-5,TGTGCCAGCCCGGGACAGCAAGAGACCCAGTACTTC,CASPGQQETQYF
-,-,TRBV6-5,TRBJ1-6,TGTGCCAGCAGTTACTCGAACAGTAATAGTTCACCCCTCCACTTT,CASSYSNSNSSPLHF